This entry features one T cell receptor beta chain sequence. This clonotype was recorded a few times. The antigen this receptor binds is unknown. No much larger clone is present one base from it, and per-base qualities are unavailable. The receptor library was made with RT-PCR. Sequencing took place on an Illumina HiSeq 2500. The public reads were reanalyzed by TCRdb: fastp trimming at Q25, MiXCR alignment, in-frame beta chains only. Each CDR3 protein gets just one entry, which takes the most common genes and DNA from the rows behind it. Within this sample are hundreds of thousands of distinct CDR3 sequences, with over 20% of them counted one time only. 10% of the sample lies in the top ten. V was cut back by 2 bases and J by 3 bases, leaving a gap of 9 bases between them. As encoded in the germline V gene (reference sequence), CDR1 is DFQATT while CDR2 is SNEGSKA. Reading from cysteine to phenylalanine, the CDR3 counts 13 amino acids. The read is trimmed to its CDR3 DNA, 39 bases read in frame from base 1.

This record comes from a study of response to subunit inactivated influenza vaccine (dated by TCRdb to the late 2010s). Regarding the study in general: The study used deep quantitative T cell receptor repertoire profiling to track responses to a trivalent subunit inactivated influenza vaccine.

General findings and caveats noted by the study authors: It was suggested by the authors that each seasonal influenza vaccination may recruit only a limited number of new T cells.

Source: PBMCs from blood, taken about 20 months after vaccination. The receptor was derived from a man between 45 and 75 years old who received an inactivated influenza vaccine. Donor details come from another sample of the same person, matched by shared clones. The receptor chain draws on TRBV20-1 and TRBJ2-3, with no confident D gene call. The nucleotide sequence is TGCAGTGCTAGATCCTGGCATACAGATACGCAGTATTTT. Protein translation: CSARSWHTDTQYF.